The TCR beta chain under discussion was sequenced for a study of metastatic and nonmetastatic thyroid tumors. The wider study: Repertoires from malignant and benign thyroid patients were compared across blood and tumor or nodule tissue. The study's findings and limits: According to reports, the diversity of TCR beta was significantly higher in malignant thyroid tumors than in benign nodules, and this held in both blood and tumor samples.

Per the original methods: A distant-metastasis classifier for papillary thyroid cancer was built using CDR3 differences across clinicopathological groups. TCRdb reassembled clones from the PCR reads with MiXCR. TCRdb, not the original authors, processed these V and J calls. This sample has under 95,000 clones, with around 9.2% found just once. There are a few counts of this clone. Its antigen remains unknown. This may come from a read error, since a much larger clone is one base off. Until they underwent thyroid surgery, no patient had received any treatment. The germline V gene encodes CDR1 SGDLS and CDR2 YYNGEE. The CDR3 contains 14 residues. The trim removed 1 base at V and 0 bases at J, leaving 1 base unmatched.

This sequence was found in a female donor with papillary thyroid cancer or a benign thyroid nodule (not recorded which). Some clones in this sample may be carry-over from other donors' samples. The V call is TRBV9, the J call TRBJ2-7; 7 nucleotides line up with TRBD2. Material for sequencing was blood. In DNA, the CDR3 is TGTGCCAGCAGCGTATCTAGCGGCTCCTACGAGCAGTACTTC. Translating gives CASSVSSGSYEQYF.